This is a list of T cell receptor beta chains from one sample in a study of T cell responses to AZD1222 COVID-19 vaccine. Here immunoSEQ multiplex PCR was the method, and the copy in TCRdb shows in-frame clones only, minus some. Among approximately 150,000 clones, 94% were seen once, and the ten largest hold approximately 5.5%. Sequencing was performed on peripheral blood, taken 28 days after the second AZD1222 dose. Receptors originate from an adult who received the AZD1222 COVID-19 vaccine. Each CDR3 is given without its conserved first and last residue. Fields, in order: CDR3 protein, V gene, CDR3 length, J gene.

CDR3aa: ASSTSSNGKTQY
v_gene: TRBV6-5
len: 12
j_gene: TRBJ2-5

CDR3aa: ASSPGQGSYGYT
v_gene: TRBV18
len: 12
j_gene: TRBJ1-2

CDR3aa: ASSPSAGGSWEKLF
v_gene: TRBV7-8
len: 14
j_gene: TRBJ1-4

CDR3aa: ASSLGIRHNEQF
v_gene: TRBV13
len: 12
j_gene: TRBJ2-1

CDR3aa: ASSVGTDNYGYT
v_gene: TRBV9
len: 12
j_gene: TRBJ1-2

CDR3aa: ASSPPGNTEAF
v_gene: TRBV18
len: 11
j_gene: TRBJ1-1

CDR3aa: AISPGVSYEQY
v_gene: TRBV10-3
len: 11
j_gene: TRBJ2-7

CDR3aa: ASSSLAGGGWLGEQF
v_gene: TRBV7-2
len: 15
j_gene: TRBJ2-1

CDR3aa: ASSLVGQGYNEQF
v_gene: TRBV7-6
len: 13
j_gene: TRBJ2-1

CDR3aa: ASSHASRVAANYGYT
v_gene: TRBV4-1
len: 15
j_gene: TRBJ1-2

CDR3aa: ASSRAGAETQY
v_gene: TRBV23-1
len: 11
j_gene: TRBJ2-5

CDR3aa: ASSSRLAPSSYNEQF
v_gene: TRBV5-5
len: 15
j_gene: TRBJ2-1

CDR3aa: ASAGQAKTPAPLH
v_gene: TRBV2
len: 13
j_gene: TRBJ1-6

CDR3aa: ASSYGLLNYGYT
v_gene: TRBV6-5
len: 12
j_gene: TRBJ1-2

CDR3aa: ASSMRIGNQPQH
v_gene: TRBV4-3
len: 12
j_gene: TRBJ1-5

CDR3aa: ASRPVGQGSTNEKLF
v_gene: TRBV4-1
len: 15
j_gene: TRBJ1-4

CDR3aa: ASSPATGNYGYT
v_gene: TRBV18
len: 12
j_gene: TRBJ1-2

CDR3aa: ATLVSDSGHLLLHPYSNQPQH
v_gene: TRBV24-1
len: 21
j_gene: TRBJ1-5

CDR3aa: ASSQKSGSSYNEQF
v_gene: TRBV2
len: 14
j_gene: TRBJ2-1

CDR3aa: AWSSGTTTYNEQF
v_gene: TRBV30
len: 13
j_gene: TRBJ2-1

CDR3aa: ASSYSGGATGELF
v_gene: TRBV6-6
len: 13
j_gene: TRBJ2-2

CDR3aa: ATSRESYGYT
v_gene: TRBV15
len: 10
j_gene: TRBJ1-2

CDR3aa: ASSQGTSGRRDTGELF
v_gene: TRBV7-6
len: 16
j_gene: TRBJ2-2

CDR3aa: ATHYRRLAGAYNEQF
v_gene: TRBV5-3
len: 15
j_gene: TRBJ2-1

CDR3aa: ASSQDLATGNQPQH
v_gene: TRBV4-3
len: 14
j_gene: TRBJ1-5

CDR3aa: ASSMLELEPQH
v_gene: TRBV19
len: 11
j_gene: TRBJ1-5

CDR3aa: ASSFGDEQY
v_gene: TRBV12-3/TRBV12-4
len: 9
j_gene: TRBJ2-7

CDR3aa: AWNSDWGDTEAF
v_gene: TRBV30
len: 12
j_gene: TRBJ1-1

CDR3aa: ATSRRAPSNYGYT
v_gene: TRBV15
len: 13
j_gene: TRBJ1-2

CDR3aa: ASTPGGILSGANVLT
v_gene: TRBV19
len: 15
j_gene: TRBJ2-6

CDR3aa: SVSFGPKEKLF
v_gene: TRBV29-1
len: 11
j_gene: TRBJ1-4

CDR3aa: ASSYTWGHYEQY
v_gene: TRBV28
len: 12
j_gene: TRBJ2-7

CDR3aa: ASSYVGGGKNEQF
v_gene: TRBV6-2/TRBV6-3
len: 13
j_gene: TRBJ2-1

CDR3aa: SVGDRGRVGNTIY
v_gene: TRBV29-1
len: 13
j_gene: TRBJ1-3

CDR3aa: AWSVSGGSYNEQF
v_gene: TRBV30
len: 13
j_gene: TRBJ2-1